This record concerns one T cell receptor beta chain sequence. Antigen unknown. J was trimmed by 4 bases and V by 0 bases; bases with no gene match: 0. CDR3 length: 16 amino acids. Germline-derived CDR1 and CDR2 are SGHKS and YYEKEE (reference sequence). The source of the sample is a study of T cell responses to AZD1222 COVID-19 vaccine. Study results and limitations: Across spike, vaccine-associated CD4 TCRs were found, dominant at 160-218 and 743-854.

Profiled with immunoSEQ multiplex PCR; TCRdb holds only in-frame clones, not every one. The sample yields 85,000 to 90,000 clones, roughly 90% seen once. The receptor was isolated from an adult in good health. Sample: peripheral blood, taken on day 0 of AZD1222 vaccination. This rearrangement joins TRBV5-5 to TRBJ2-2, with TRBD2 matching 13 bases. The CDR3 protein is CASSLGTSGGTGELFF. The CDR3 DNA reads TGTGCCAGCAGCTTGGGGACTAGCGGGGGCACCGGGGAGCTGTTTTTT.